This T cell receptor beta chain emerged from a study of technical replicates of blood from a handful of donors. Germline V gene sequence: CDR1 SGHNT, CDR2 YENEEA. Trimming cost V 5 bases and J 5 bases; bases outside gene matches: 14. This CDR3 is built from 17 residues. TCRdb's table, derived via immunoSEQ multiplex PCR, lists solely in-frame clones and lacks some. The table shows roughly 60,000 clones, with around 87% occurring only once. The sequence derives from a human donor in good health. Some clones in this sample may be carry-over from other donors' samples. Sample: PBMCs. J is TRBJ2-7 and V is TRBV11-3; 11 bases match TRBD2. CDR3 amino acids: CASSLGSLAGGTHEQYF. DNA of the CDR3: TGTGCCAGCAGCCTAGGGTCCCTAGCGGGAGGCACCCACGAGCAGTACTTC.